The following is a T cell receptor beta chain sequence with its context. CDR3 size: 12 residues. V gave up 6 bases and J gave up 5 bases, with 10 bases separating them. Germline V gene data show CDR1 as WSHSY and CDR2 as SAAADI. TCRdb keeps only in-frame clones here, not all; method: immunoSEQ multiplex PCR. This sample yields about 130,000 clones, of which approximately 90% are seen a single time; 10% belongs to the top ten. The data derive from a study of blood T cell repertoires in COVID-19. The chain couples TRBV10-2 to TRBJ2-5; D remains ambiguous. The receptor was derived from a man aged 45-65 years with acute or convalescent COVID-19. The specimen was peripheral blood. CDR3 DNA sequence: TGCGCCAGCAGCTTAAATGCGGAGACCCAGTACTTC. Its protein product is CASSLNAETQYF.